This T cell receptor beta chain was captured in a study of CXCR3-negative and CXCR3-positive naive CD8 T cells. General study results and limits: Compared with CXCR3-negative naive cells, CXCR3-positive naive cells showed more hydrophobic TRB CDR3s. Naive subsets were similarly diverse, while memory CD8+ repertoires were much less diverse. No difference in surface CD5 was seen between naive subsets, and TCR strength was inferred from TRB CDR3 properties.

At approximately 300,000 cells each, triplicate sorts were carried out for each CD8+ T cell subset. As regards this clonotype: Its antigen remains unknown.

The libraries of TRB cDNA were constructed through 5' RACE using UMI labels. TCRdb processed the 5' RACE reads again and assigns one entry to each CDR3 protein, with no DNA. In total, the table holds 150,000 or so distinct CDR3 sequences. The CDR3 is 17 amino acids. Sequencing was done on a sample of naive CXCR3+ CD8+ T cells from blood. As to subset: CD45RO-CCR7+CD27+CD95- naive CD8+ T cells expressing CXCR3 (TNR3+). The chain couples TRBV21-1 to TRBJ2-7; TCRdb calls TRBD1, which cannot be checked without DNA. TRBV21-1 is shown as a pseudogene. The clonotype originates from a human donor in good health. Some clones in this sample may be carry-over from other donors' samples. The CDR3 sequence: CASSKAHRDRVSYEQYF.